The T cell receptor beta chain described here comes from a study of shared clonotypes between healthy human individuals. Points from the study as a whole: A handful of donors showed sharing of roughly 5% of naive CD4 clonotypes. Compared with memory subsets, naive subsets generally had larger estimated richness.

The CDR3 runs 17 residues. Germline CDR1 and CDR2: MDHEN and SYDVKM. The junction had 10 bases not matched to a gene; V was cut back by 4 bases and J by 5 bases. Sequenced by immunoSEQ multiplex PCR; TCRdb stores in-frame clones only, minus some. The top ten hold under 2% of the sample, which has about 2.1 million clones, about 93% seen once. On this clone itself: The antigen is unknown.

It was CD45RO-negative cells, positively selected for CCR7, that made up naive CD8 cells, with terminally differentiated effector memory CD45RA+ cells excluded. The chain couples TRBV28 to TRBJ2-5; 13 nucleotides line up with TRBD2. The source material was naive CD8+ T cells from PBMCs. The receptor's source is a man between 18 and 35 years old in good health. Some clones in this sample may be carry-over from other donors' samples. The CDR3 spells CASSSDLGLAGRETQYF. The CDR3 bases are TGTGCCAGCAGTTCAGACCTGGGACTAGCGGGAAGGGAGACCCAGTACTTC.